This TCR beta chain was sequenced during a study of blood T cell repertoires in COVID-19. Study-level information: Samples of COVID-19 (acute and convalescent) were obtained from the United States, Italy and Spain. PBMCs, B-cell-depleted T cells, or T cells provided the cDNA or gDNA that made up the material.

Methods used by the authors: Estimates of nucleated cell counts were drawn from the amplification of reference gene primers. Profiling relied on immunoSEQ multiplex PCR, and the TCRdb table lists in-frame clones only, not all of them. D and trimming were read from the DNA, whereas the V and J calls and clone size are those reported in that table. Found here are 150,000 to 180,000 clones, about four fifths of them singletons; the top ten hold about 31%. Germline CDR1 reads SGDLS; CDR2 reads YYNGEE. This CDR3 has 15 residues. V shed 4 bases and J 5 bases; nucleotides not matched to a gene: 4. This TCR was sampled from a woman in her sixties or seventies with acute or convalescent COVID-19. The V gene is TRBV9, the J gene TRBJ1-6; 9 nucleotides match TRBD1. Sequenced sample: peripheral blood. The CDR3 DNA reads as TGTGCCAGCAGCCTCCGGGACAGGGATAATTCACCCCTCCACTTT. Translation gives CASSLRDRDNSPLHF.